The 4 T cell receptor beta chains below come from one sample, sequenced in a study of CD8 T cells in ankylosing spondylitis. Study-wide findings and caveats: Made up of several highly homologous variants, a TCR beta motif appeared characteristic of ankylosing spondylitis blood.

TCRdb recomputed calls from the 5' RACE reads with MiXCR, one row per CDR3 protein. The sample lists around 130,000 distinct CDR3 sequences, 15% to 20% seen once, with roughly 30% in the top ten. Their target antigens are unknown. Material: blood, either unsorted or a sorted T cell fraction (not recorded which). The source of these receptors is a male donor with ankylosing spondylitis.

V usage is TRBV27 and J usage is TRBJ2-7; D remains unclear. The CDR3 contains 13 residues. V was cut by 0 bases and J by 2 bases, with 5 bases left in between. Germline assignment: CDR1 MNHEY and CDR2 SMNVEV (reference sequence). The CDR3 here is CASSLSPAYEQYF. The CDR3 DNA follows: TGTGCCAGCAGTTTATCCCCCGCCTACGAGCAGTACTTC.

This clonotype has just one count. V is TRBV20-1 and J is TRBJ2-1; 8 positions match TRBD2. Trimming removed 1 base from V and 1 base from J; junction bases left unmatched: 6. The CDR3 runs to 16 residues. Per the germline V gene, CDR1 is DFQATT and CDR2 is SNEGSKA (reference sequence). In nucleotides, the CDR3 is TGCAGTGCTAGAGGAGGGCGGGAGGAGTCCTACAATGAGCAGTTCTTC. Encoded protein: CSARGGREESYNEQFF.

The table lists this clonotype with a few counts. The chain links TRBV7-2 to TRBJ2-1; D perhaps matches TRBD2 (6 bases). CDR1 and CDR2 (germline): SGHTA, FQGNSA. The CDR3 has 16 amino acids. Between the trimmed V and J ends, which lost 3 bases and 3 bases, there was a span of 15 bases. The CDR3 here is CASSFNLPEGYNEQFF. DNA for the CDR3: TGTGCCAGCAGCTTCAATCTCCCGGAGGGCTACAATGAGCAGTTCTTC. Looking up the rest from reference TRBV7-2 and TRBJ2-1 gives the full variable domain: GAGVSQSPSNKVTEKGKDVELRCDPISGHTALYWYRQSLGQGLEFLIYFQGNSAPDKSGLPSDRFSAERTGGSVSTLTIQRTQQEDSAVYLCASSFNLPEGYNEQFFGPGTRLTVL.

This clonotype was counted between two and nine times. The rearrangement uses TRBV4-1 and TRBJ1-2; D uncertain. CDR1 MGHRA and CDR2 YSYEKL come from the germline V gene. V was trimmed by 0 bases and J by 7 bases, leaving 9 bases between them. This CDR3 is 13 amino acids long. CDR3 nucleotide sequence: TGCGCCAGCAGCCAAGAATTGATGGCTGGCTACACCTTC. Translated: CASSQELMAGYTF.